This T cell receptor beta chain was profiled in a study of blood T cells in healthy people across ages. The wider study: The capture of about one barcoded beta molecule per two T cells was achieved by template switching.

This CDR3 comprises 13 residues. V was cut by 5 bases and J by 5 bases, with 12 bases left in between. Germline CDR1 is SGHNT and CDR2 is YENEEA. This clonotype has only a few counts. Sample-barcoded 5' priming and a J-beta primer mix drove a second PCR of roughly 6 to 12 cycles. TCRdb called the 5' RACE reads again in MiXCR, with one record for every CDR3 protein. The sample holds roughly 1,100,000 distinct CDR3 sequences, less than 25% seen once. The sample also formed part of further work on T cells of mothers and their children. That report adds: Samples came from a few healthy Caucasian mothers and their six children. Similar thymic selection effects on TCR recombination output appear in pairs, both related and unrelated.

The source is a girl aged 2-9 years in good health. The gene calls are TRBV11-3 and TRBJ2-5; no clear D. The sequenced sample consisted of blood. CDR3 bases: TGTGCCAGCAGCCCAGAAAGCTCCGAGACCCAGTACTTC. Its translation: CASSPESSETQYF.